A single sample gave rise to the 28 T cell receptor beta chains below, sequenced in a study of blood T cells in healthy people across ages. Then a second PCR, running roughly 7 to 11 cycles, was carried out with a sample-barcoded 5' primer and a J-beta primer mix. TCRdb called the 5' RACE reads again in MiXCR, with one record for every CDR3 protein. The table includes approximately 830,000 distinct CDR3 sequences, about 62% detected once. Material: blood. The receptors derive from a young man in good health.

This rearrangement joins TRBV4-3 to TRBJ2-7; 9 bases agree with TRBD1. The V gene's germline CDR1 is LGHNA and CDR2 YSLEER. CDR3 length: 17 amino acids. Trimming cost V 3 bases and J 4 bases; bases outside gene matches: 13. This chain's CDR3 is CASSQGGTGNSGYEQYF. Written as DNA, the CDR3 is TGCGCCAGCAGCCAGGGCGGGACAGGGAATTCAGGTTACGAGCAGTACTTC.

This clonotype was seen at least ten times. The chain uses TRBV15 and TRBJ2-6; D uncertain. Germline CDR1 reads LNHNV; CDR2 reads YYDKDF (reference sequence). V gave up 8 bases and J gave up 2 bases, with 13 bases separating them. This CDR3 spans 15 amino acids. CDR3 sequence reads: CATSPRSTGANVLTF. In DNA, the CDR3 is TGTGCCACCTCGCCCCGGAGTACTGGGGCCAACGTCCTGACTTTC.

The chain combines TRBV25-1 with TRBJ1-1; the match to TRBD1 covers 8 bases. Germline V lookup: CDR1 MGHDK, CDR2 SYGVNS. Trimming at V came to 0 bases and at J to 10 bases, leaving 7 bases not matched to a gene. This CDR3 is 14 amino acids long. The CDR3 nucleotides are TGTGCCAGCAGTGAATACGTTGTAGGGACAGGAGCTTTCTTT. Its translation is CASSEYVVGTGAFF.

The chain recombines TRBV20-1 with TRBJ2-7; the match to TRBD1 covers 7 bases. The V gene end was trimmed by 4 bases and the J gene end by 2 bases; junction bases not matched to a gene: 11. This CDR3 has 15 amino acids. CDR1 is DFQATT and CDR2 is SNEGSKA in the germline V gene (reference sequence). The DNA for the CDR3 is TGCAGTGCTACCTTACACCGGGACAGACCCTACGAGCAGTACTTC. Translated: CSATLHRDRPYEQYF.

The V call is TRBV7-2, the J call TRBJ1-5, with 8 bases aligning to TRBD1. The CDR3 is made up of 14 amino acids. V trimming: 5 bases; J trimming: 6 bases; junction bases outside the gene matches: 6. CDR1 and CDR2 from the germline V gene are SGHTA and FQGNSA. The CDR3 here is CASSANRGVQPQHF. In DNA, the CDR3 is TGTGCCAGCAGCGCCAACAGGGGGGTTCAGCCCCAGCATTTT.

This clonotype was counted only a few times. V gene TRBV13 combines with J gene TRBJ1-4; D might be TRBD1 (6 bases). Trimming removed 5 bases from V and 8 bases from J, with 21 bases in between. Germline CDR1 PRHDT, CDR2 FYEKMQ (reference sequence). The CDR3 covers 16 residues. As DNA, the CDR3 is TGTGCCAGCAGCCTAACCCTGACAGGTGGAAAAGAAAAACTGTTTTTT. It specifies CASSLTLTGGKEKLFF.

This chain uses TRBV14 with TRBJ2-7; TRBD2 matches at 14 bases. Germline V CDR1 and CDR2: SGHDN, FVKESK. This CDR3 region has 18 residues. Unmatched junction bases numbered 14, after V lost 4 bases and J lost 6 bases. CDR3 in amino acids: CASSLYTSGLAGESEQYF. The CDR3 DNA reads TGTGCCAGCAGCCTTTACACTTCGGGACTAGCGGGAGAAAGCGAGCAGTACTTC.

This clonotype was recorded only once. The chain joins TRBV7-2 to TRBJ2-7, with a possible D match to TRBD1 (5 bases). The CDR3 covers 14 residues. Germline-derived CDR1 and CDR2 are SGHTA and FQGNSA. V shed 1 base and J shed 3 bases, with 10 bases lying between them. The CDR3 coding sequence is TGTGCCAGCAGCTTAGGGCCGCAGGGCTACGAGCAGTACTTC. Translation gives CASSLGPQGYEQYF.

This chain connects TRBV30 to TRBJ1-6, with TRBD1 matching over 8 bases. The J segment lost 9 bases and the V segment lost 1 base, leaving 8 bases of the junction unmatched. In germline, CDR1 is GTSNPN, CDR2 SVGIG (reference sequence). This CDR3 has 15 amino acids. CDR3 nucleotide sequence: TGTGCCTGGAGTGGAGCGACAGGGGTCGGTTCACCCCTCCACTTT. Translating it yields CAWSGATGVGSPLHF.

The chain has TRBV29-1 and TRBJ2-1; no clear D gene. V dropped 5 bases and J dropped 3 bases, with 2 bases sitting between them. CDR1 and CDR2 (germline): SQVTM, ANQGSEA. The length of the CDR3 is 10 residues. CDR3: CSVYYNEQFF. The CDR3 DNA is TGCAGCGTTTACTACAATGAGCAGTTCTTC.

The rearrangement uses TRBV27 and TRBJ2-4; a weak D match, TRBD2 (5 bases). Gene TRBJ2-7 matches the end of the DNA better, so the J call may be wrong. Per the germline V gene, CDR1 is MNHEY and CDR2 is SMNVEV (reference sequence). The CDR3 contains 14 residues. CDR3 bases: TGTGCCAGCAGTTTAGGGAGAAGTATATCCGAGCAGTACTTC. It encodes CASSLGRSISEQYF.

The chain carries TRBV9 and TRBJ2-1, with a tentative D call TRBD1 (6 bases). The CDR3 covers 17 residues. V gave up 4 bases and J gave up 0 bases, with 17 bases separating them. Germline CDR1 is SGDLS and CDR2 is YYNGEE. CDR3 in amino acids: CASSSPGTTSSYNEQFF. The CDR3 DNA is TGTGCCAGCAGCTCACCCGGGACAACGAGCTCCTACAATGAGCAGTTCTTC.

As regards this clonotype: Without the conserved terminal phenylalanine or tryptophan, this CDR3 likely stems from a read error. V gene TRBV29-1 combines with J gene TRBJ2-7, with TRBD2 matching 9 bases. This CDR3 has 15 residues. The germline V gene encodes CDR1 SQVTM and CDR2 ANQGSEA. Losses at the gene ends were 8 bases for V and 4 bases for J; bases not matched to a gene: 15. This CDR3 is CSILEGTSPFYEQYL. The DNA of the CDR3 is TGCAGCATTTTAGAGGGGACTAGCCCCTTTTACGAGCAGTACTTA.

This clonotype was recorded once. The junction shows a germline mismatch at one end, possibly a read error. V is TRBV7-2 and J is TRBJ2-1; TRBD2 agrees at 8 bases. The germline V gene has CDR1 SGHTA and CDR2 FQGNSA. The CDR3 extends over 11 amino acids. For the CDR3, the DNA is TGTGCCAGCAGCCTAGCGGGCTCCCCGTTCTTC. This encodes CASSLAGSPFF. Full variable domain (rest looked up from reference TRBV7-2 and TRBJ2-1): GAGVSQSPSNKVTEKGKDVELRCDPISGHTALYWYRQSLGQGLEFLIYFQGNSAPDKSGLPSDRFSAERTGGSVSTLTIQRTQQEDSAVYLCASSLAGSPFFGPGTRLTVL.

This clonotype showed up many times. This sequence joins TRBV12-3 or TRBV12-4 and TRBJ2-6; D unclear. V dropped 2 bases and J dropped 3 bases, with 5 bases sitting between them. The CDR3 has 14 amino acids. CDR3 sequence: CASSLSLGANVLTF. DNA of the CDR3: TGTGCCAGCAGTTTATCCCTTGGGGCCAACGTCCTGACTTTC.

V gene TRBV14 combines with J gene TRBJ2-7; either TRBD1 or TRBD2 may fit D (5 bases each). This CDR3 region has 14 residues. Trimming shortened V by 3 bases and J by 5 bases, and 14 bases separated the two germline ends. Germline assignment: CDR1 SGHDN and CDR2 FVKESK. DNA for the CDR3: TGTGCCAGCAGCCAGGTGGGGGTTATCAACGAGCAGTACTTC. Translating it yields CASSQVGVINEQYF.

V usage is TRBV9 and J usage is TRBJ2-3; 8 positions match TRBD1. The CDR3 has 15 amino acids. Unmatched junction bases numbered 10, after V lost 4 bases and J lost 6 bases. Germline values: CDR1 SGDLS, CDR2 YYNGEE. The CDR3 sequence: CASSTSRDRRDTQYF. In DNA form, the CDR3 reads TGTGCCAGCAGCACGAGCCGGGACAGGCGGGATACGCAGTATTTT.

The chain's CDR3 is CSVDGPPEIQYF. CDR3 in DNA: TGCAGCGTTGACGGGCCCCCCGAGATTCAGTACTTC. The genes are TRBV29-1 and TRBJ2-7; D not certain. Germline lookup yields CDR1 SQVTM and CDR2 ANQGSEA. The CDR3 spans 12 residues. V was pared by 3 bases and J by 10 bases, with 16 bases between.

The CDR3 nucleotides read TGTGCCAGCAGTAGCATCCCCCGGGGATCACCCCTCCACTTT. This codes for CASSSIPRGSPLHF. This chain uses TRBV27 with TRBJ1-6; D is ambiguous. The CDR3 has 14 amino acids. V was cut by 5 bases and J by 10 bases, with 15 bases left in between. Germline CDR1 MNHEY, CDR2 SMNVEV (reference sequence).

V gene TRBV25-1 combines with J gene TRBJ2-5, with D perhaps TRBD1 (6 bases). CDR3 length: 13 amino acids. The ends were cut back, 5 bases at V and 5 bases at J, with 12 bases in the middle. Per the germline V gene, CDR1 is MGHDK and CDR2 is SYGVNS. The CDR3 loop is CASSTLRGETQYF. The CDR3 nucleotides read TGTGCCAGCAGTACCCTAAGGGGGGAGACCCAGTACTTC.

This clonotype showed up just a few times. This sequence joins TRBV6-6 and TRBJ2-1; the D is unclear. The CDR3 covers 11 residues. Per germline, CDR1 MNHNY and CDR2 SVGAGI (reference sequence). Trimming removed 10 bases from V and 6 bases from J, with 10 bases in between. This CDR3 is CATQTANEQFF. CDR3 nucleotides: TGTGCCACCCAGACCGCCAATGAGCAGTTCTTC.

This clonotype was picked up a small number of times. V usage is TRBV12-3 or TRBV12-4 and J usage is TRBJ2-3, with TRBD2 matching over 7 bases. J was trimmed by 10 bases and V by 6 bases; bases with no gene match: 7. The CDR3 has 12 residues. CDR3 DNA: TGTGCCAGCAGCCTCCTAGCGGAGGCGCAGTATTTT. Translating gives CASSLLAEAQYF.

The chain employs TRBV29-1 and TRBJ2-5; D unresolved. The V gene's germline CDR1 is SQVTM and CDR2 ANQGSEA. The CDR3 is 10 residues long. Trimming cost V 5 bases and J 2 bases, with 3 bases left between them. Here the CDR3 reads CSVSQETQYF. CDR3 nucleotides: TGCAGCGTTTCTCAAGAGACCCAGTACTTC. Variable domain in full (rest from reference TRBV29-1 and TRBJ2-5): SAVISQKPSRDICQRGTSLTIQCQVDSQVTMMFWYRQQPGQSLTLIATANQGSEATYESGFVIDKFPISRPNLTFSTLTVSNMSPEDSSIYLCSVSQETQYFGPGTRLLVL.

The chain uses TRBV6-4 and TRBJ2-7; no definite D call. The germline gives CDR1 MRHNA, CDR2 SNTAGT. V lost 5 bases and J 6 bases, leaving 14 bases between the germline ends. CDR3 length: 13 residues. DNA for the CDR3: TGTGCCAGCAGTTTGACTTTAGACGGCGAGCAGTACTTC. Translated, it gives CASSLTLDGEQYF.

J is TRBJ1-5 and V is TRBV20-1, with D maybe TRBD1 (5 bases). From germline, CDR1 is DFQATT and CDR2 SNEGSKA (reference sequence). The V gene lost 4 bases and the J gene lost 3 bases, with 13 bases spanning the gap. The CDR3 is made up of 14 amino acids. CDR3: CSATQWGDNQPQHF. The CDR3 bases are TGCAGTGCTACCCAGTGGGGGGACAATCAGCCCCAGCATTTT.

In DNA, the CDR3 is TGTGCCAGCAGCTTAGAATGGGCAGGGAACACTGAAGCTTTCTTT. It yields the protein CASSLEWAGNTEAFF. The genes are TRBV7-8 and TRBJ1-1, with no clear D. The CDR3 totals 15 residues. Germline-derived CDR1 and CDR2 are SGHVS and FQNEAQ. Trimming stripped 1 base from V and 1 base from J, with 10 bases between.

The chain couples TRBV6-8 to TRBJ2-5; 8 nucleotides line up with TRBD1. The V and J ends lost 2 bases and 11 bases, in that order; junction bases with no gene match: 16. Germline V CDR1 and CDR2: MNHGY, SAAAGT. The CDR3 consists of 16 residues. CDR3 nucleotides: TGTGCCAGCAGTTACCGAGGACAGGGACAGGAATGCGGGCAGTACTTC. Its protein is CASSYRGQGQECGQYF.

The rearrangement joins TRBV24-1 to TRBJ2-2; D not certain. The germline V gene has CDR1 KGHDR and CDR2 SFDVKD. Trimming shortened V by 4 bases and J by 1 base, and 12 bases separated the two germline ends. There are 16 residues in the CDR3. This chain's CDR3 is CATSEPTQENTGELFF. CDR3 DNA: TGTGCCACCAGTGAGCCCACCCAGGAGAACACCGGGGAGCTGTTTTTT.